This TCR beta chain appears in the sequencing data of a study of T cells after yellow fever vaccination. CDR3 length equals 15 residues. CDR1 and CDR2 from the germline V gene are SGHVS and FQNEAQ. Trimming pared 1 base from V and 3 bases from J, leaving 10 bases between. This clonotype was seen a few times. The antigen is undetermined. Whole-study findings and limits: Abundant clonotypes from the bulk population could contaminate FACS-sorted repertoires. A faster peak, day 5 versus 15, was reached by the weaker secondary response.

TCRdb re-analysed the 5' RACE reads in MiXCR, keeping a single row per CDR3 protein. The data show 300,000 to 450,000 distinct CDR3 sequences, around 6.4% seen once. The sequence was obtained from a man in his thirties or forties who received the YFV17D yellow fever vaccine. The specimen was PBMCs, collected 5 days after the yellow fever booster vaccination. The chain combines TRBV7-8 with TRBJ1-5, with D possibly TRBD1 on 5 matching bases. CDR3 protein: CASSLDSGPNQPQHF. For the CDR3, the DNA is TGTGCCAGCAGCTTAGATTCGGGGCCCAATCAGCCCCAGCATTTT.